This passage covers 9 T cell receptor beta chains from one sample sequenced in a study of naive and memory T cell subsets. The beta constant-region primer was an equimolar mix of two oligonucleotides covering TRBC1 and TRBC2. TCRdb re-analysed the UMI-ligation and nested PCR reads in MiXCR, keeping a single row per CDR3 protein. The repertoire holds around 90,000 distinct CDR3 sequences, with 6% to 7.5% as singletons. The sample taken for sequencing was central memory CD4+ T cells from blood. The receptors were gathered from a human donor in good health.

There are a few counts of this clonotype. The J gene is TRBJ1-6, the V gene TRBV6-5; no firm D call. The CDR3 has 14 residues. Germline V gene sequence: CDR1 MNHEY, CDR2 SVGAGI. V was shortened by 6 bases and J by 8 bases, with 14 bases between the two germline ends. Here the CDR3 DNA reads TGTGCCAGCAGCCGGAGCTCTAATTATTCACCCCTCCACTTT. Encoded protein: CASSRSSNYSPLHF.

This clonotype has at least ten counts. V is TRBV6-2 or TRBV6-3 and J is TRBJ1-2, with 9 bases matching TRBD1. Germline loops: CDR1 MNHEY, CDR2 SVGEGT. CDR3 length: 13 amino acids. Losses at the gene ends were 8 bases for V and 2 bases for J; bases not matched to a gene: 3. As DNA, the CDR3 is TGTGCCAGCGCGGGACAGGGAAACTATGGCTACACCTTC. Its translation is CASAGQGNYGYTF.

This clonotype was counted ten times or more. This chain links TRBV6-1 with TRBJ1-2; D ambiguous. CDR3 length: 15 residues. The germline V and J ends were trimmed by 8 bases and 0 bases, with 16 bases remaining between them. Germline loops: CDR1 MNHNS, CDR2 SASEGT. CDR3 nucleotides: TGTGCCAGCCTGGTTGGGGTACTAGCTAACTATGGCTACACCTTC. Amino acids: CASLVGVLANYGYTF.

This clonotype was picked up many times. V usage is TRBV19 and J usage is TRBJ1-4; the match to TRBD1 covers 7 bases. Germline V gives CDR1 LNHDA, CDR2 SQIVND (reference sequence). This CDR3 spans 15 amino acids. V was pared by 2 bases and J by 4 bases, with 4 bases of the junction left unmatched. The CDR3 sequence is CASSIRGLGNEKLFF. The CDR3 coding sequence is TGTGCCAGTAGTATAAGGGGGCTGGGTAATGAAAAACTGTTTTTT.

The rearrangement joins TRBV12-3 or TRBV12-4 to TRBJ2-1; D might be TRBD1 (6 bases). The CDR3 sequence is 15 residues long. Trimming took off 2 bases at V and 6 bases at J, with 14 bases between the two ends. The CDR3 coding sequence is TGTGCCAGCAGTTTAATAGGGGGTGGGGTCAATGAGCAGTTCTTC. Residues: CASSLIGGGVNEQFF.

In its sample, this clonotype was seen a few times. V is TRBV5-1 and J is TRBJ2-2, with no clear D. The CDR3 has 13 amino acids. Germline CDR1 reads SGHRS; CDR2 reads YFSETQ. Trimming removed 3 bases from V and 7 bases from J, with 10 bases in between. The CDR3 nucleotides read TGCGCCAGCAGCTCTTTTTTAGACGGGGAGCTGTTTTTT. It yields the protein CASSSFLDGELFF. The full variable domain, its missing parts supplied by reference TRBV5-1 and TRBJ2-2, is KAGVTQTPRYLIKTRGQQVTLSCSPISGHRSVSWYQQTPGQGLQFLFEYFSETQRNKGNFPGRFSGRQFSNSRSEMNVSTLELGDSALYLCASSSFLDGELFFGEGSRLTVL.

This clonotype has at least ten counts. The chain links TRBV12-3 or TRBV12-4 to TRBJ2-1; 12 positions agree with TRBD2. V dropped 4 bases and J dropped 6; count of bases not matched to a gene: 7. The length of the CDR3 is 16 residues. CDR3 sequence: CASSSERLAGANEQFF. CDR3 sequence (DNA): TGTGCCAGCAGTTCCGAGCGACTAGCGGGAGCCAATGAGCAGTTCTTC.

This clonotype came up many times. The chain couples TRBV7-2 to TRBJ2-1, with no clear D. V gave up 5 bases and J gave up 7 bases, with 6 bases separating them. Germline CDR1 is SGHTA and CDR2 is FQGNSA. This CDR3 region has 11 residues. The CDR3 loop reads CASSLINEQFF. The CDR3 DNA follows: TGTGCCAGCAGCCTAATAAATGAGCAGTTCTTC.

In this sample, this clonotype turned up many times. The V and J genes are TRBV5-1 and TRBJ1-4; tentative D call: TRBD1 (6 bases). Germline V gene data show CDR1 as SGHRS and CDR2 as YFSETQ. Deletions cut 3 bases from V and 8 bases from J, with 8 bases between. This CDR3 has 12 residues. CDR3 amino acids: CASSSGQEKLFF. The DNA of the CDR3 is TGCGCCAGCAGCTCCGGACAGGAAAAACTGTTTTTT.